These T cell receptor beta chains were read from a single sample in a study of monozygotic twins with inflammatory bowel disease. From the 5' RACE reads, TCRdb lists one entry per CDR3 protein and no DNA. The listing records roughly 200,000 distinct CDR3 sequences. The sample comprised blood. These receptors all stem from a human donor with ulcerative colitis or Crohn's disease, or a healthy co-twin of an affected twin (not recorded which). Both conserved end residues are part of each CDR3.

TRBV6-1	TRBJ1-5	CASSPTGTANQPQHF
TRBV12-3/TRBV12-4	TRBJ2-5	CASSFAAGRNQYF
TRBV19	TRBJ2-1	CASSMTSGTSSYNEQFF
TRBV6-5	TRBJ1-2	CASSYLAQKGQSYTF
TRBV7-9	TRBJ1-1	CASSLNMEGVAFF
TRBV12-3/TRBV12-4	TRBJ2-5	CASSFHVVALEGTQYF
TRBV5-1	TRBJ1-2	CASSPRTGNYGYTF
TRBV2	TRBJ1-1	CASSAPEPNTEAFF
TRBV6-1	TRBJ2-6	CASRNRQGARPGANVLTF
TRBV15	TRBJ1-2	CATSRESGGAYGYTF
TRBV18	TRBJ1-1	CASSQGQGTTEAFF
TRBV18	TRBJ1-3	CASSEGQREVDTIYF
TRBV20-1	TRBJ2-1	CSAAGTSGYYNEQFF
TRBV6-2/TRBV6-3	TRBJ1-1	CATSLAGTSGGGTEAFF
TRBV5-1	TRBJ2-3	CASSYRQGDTQYF
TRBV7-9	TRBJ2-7	CASSLAGRIPYEQYF
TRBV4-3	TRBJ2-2	CASSNFLTDNTGELFF
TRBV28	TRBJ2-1	CASSLAGEYNEQFF
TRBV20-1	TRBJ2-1	CSAAGFPRDNEQFF
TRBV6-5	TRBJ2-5	CASSYLGGAGETQYF
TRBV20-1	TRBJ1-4	CSARDFIRNEKLFF
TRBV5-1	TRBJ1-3	CASSYDGSSGNTIYF
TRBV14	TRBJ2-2	CASSQVQIANTGELFF
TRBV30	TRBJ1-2	CAWSVGGYGYTF
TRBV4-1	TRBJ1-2	CASSQTGIYGYTF
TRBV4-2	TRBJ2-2	CASRGQLNTGELFF
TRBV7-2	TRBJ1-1	CASSLAVGMNTEAFF
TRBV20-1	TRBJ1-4	CSARDGREKLFF
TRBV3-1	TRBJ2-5	CASSQGLLAGGRETQYF
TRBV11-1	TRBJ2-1	CASSFRTSGGEQFF
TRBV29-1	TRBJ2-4	CSVRPGGGKNIQYF
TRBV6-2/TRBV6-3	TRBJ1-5	CASSYPGTGGNQPQHF
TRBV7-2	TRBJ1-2	CASSLQAGGNYGYTF
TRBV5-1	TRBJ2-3	CASSLGPQQRTDTQYF
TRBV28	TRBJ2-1	CASRRQFHEQFF
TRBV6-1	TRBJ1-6	CASSEGTGSNSPLHF
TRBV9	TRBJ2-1	CASSPREGARDEQFF
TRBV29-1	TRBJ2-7	CSVEYGGSEQYF
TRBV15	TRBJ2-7	CATSREGYYEQYF
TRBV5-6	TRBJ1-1	CASSLAAGLNTEAFF
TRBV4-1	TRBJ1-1	CASSQDRTYTEAFF
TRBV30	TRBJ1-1	CAWVDKGGVNTEAFF
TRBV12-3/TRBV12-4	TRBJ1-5	CASSRFNQPQHF
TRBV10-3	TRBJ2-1	CASGGASYNEQFF
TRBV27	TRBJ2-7	CASRGDSGEQYF
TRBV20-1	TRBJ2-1	CSASGTSGGASYNEQFF
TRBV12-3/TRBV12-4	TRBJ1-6	CASSIRTGSPLHF
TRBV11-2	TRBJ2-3	CASSLAGSLDTQYF
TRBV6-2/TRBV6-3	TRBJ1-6	CASRPAQGGSPLHF
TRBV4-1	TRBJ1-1	CASSQDEFMNTEAFF
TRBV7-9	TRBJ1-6	CASSFGAGLNSPLHF
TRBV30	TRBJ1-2	CAWSDVQGNGYTF
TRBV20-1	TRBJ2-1	CSARDKLARSYNEQFF
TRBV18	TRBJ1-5	CASSQRVGWDQPQHF
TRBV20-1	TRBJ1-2	CSARDGTNYGYTF
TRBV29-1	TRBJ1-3	CSAPHRGNTIYF